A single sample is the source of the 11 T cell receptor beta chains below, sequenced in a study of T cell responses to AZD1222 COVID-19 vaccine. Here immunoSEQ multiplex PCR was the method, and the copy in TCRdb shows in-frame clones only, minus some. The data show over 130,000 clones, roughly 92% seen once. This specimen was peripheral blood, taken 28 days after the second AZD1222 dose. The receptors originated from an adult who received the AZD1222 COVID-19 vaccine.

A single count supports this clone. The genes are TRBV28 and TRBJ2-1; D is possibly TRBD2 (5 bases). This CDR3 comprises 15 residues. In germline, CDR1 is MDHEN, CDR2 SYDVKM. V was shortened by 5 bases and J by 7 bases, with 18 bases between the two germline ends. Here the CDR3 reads CASSLSWRSRNEQFF. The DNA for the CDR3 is TGTGCCAGCAGTCTTAGTTGGAGGAGTCGGAATGAGCAGTTCTTC.

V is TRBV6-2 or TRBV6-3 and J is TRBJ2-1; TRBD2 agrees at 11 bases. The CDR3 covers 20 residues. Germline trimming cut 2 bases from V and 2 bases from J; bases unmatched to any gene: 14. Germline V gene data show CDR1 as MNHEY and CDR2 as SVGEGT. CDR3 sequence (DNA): TGTGCCAGCAGTTACCCAGATAGCGGGAGGGTAATAAACACCTACAATGAGCAGTTCTTC. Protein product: CASSYPDSGRVINTYNEQFF.

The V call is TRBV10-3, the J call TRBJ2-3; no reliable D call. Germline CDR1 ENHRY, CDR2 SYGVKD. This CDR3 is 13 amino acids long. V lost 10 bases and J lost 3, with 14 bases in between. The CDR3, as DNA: TGTGCCACCACGCTGCACGAGACAGATACGCAGTATTTT. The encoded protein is CATTLHETDTQYF.

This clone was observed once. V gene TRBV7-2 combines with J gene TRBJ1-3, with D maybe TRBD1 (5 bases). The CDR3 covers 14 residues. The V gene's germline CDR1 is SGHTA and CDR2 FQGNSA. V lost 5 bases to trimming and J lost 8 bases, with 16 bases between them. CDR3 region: CASSKQVVGDTIYF. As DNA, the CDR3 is TGTGCCAGCAGCAAACAGGTGGTAGGAGACACCATATATTTT. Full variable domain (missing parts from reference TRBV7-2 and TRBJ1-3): GAGVSQSPSNKVTEKGKDVELRCDPISGHTALYWYRQSLGQGLEFLIYFQGNSAPDKSGLPSDRFSAERTGGSVSTLTIQRTQQEDSAVYLCASSKQVVGDTIYFGEGSWLTVV.

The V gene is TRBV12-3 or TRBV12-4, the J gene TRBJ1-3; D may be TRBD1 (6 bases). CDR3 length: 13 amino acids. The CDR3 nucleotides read TGTGCAATAACGGGGACACCTGGAAACACCATATATTTT. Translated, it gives CAITGTPGNTIYF.

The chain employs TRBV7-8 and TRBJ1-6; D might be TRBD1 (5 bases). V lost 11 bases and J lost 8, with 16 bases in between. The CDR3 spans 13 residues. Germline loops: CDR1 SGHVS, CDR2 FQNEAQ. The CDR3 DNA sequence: TGTGCCTCAAGCCTGTTGGGGGATTCACCCCTCCACTTT. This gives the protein CASSLLGDSPLHF.

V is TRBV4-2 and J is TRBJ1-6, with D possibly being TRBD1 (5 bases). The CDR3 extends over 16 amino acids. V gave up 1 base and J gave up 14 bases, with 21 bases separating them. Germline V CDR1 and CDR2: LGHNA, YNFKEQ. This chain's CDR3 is CASSQGDPTVMQALHF. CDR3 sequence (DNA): TGTGCCAGCAGCCAAGGCGACCCGACAGTTATGCAAGCCCTCCACTTT.

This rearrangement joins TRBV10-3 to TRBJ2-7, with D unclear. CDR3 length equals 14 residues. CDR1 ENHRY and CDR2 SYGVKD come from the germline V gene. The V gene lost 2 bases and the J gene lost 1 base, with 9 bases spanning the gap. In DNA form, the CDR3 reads TGTGCCATCAGTGAGGCCGGTACGTCCTACGAGCAGTACTTC. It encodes CAISEAGTSYEQYF.

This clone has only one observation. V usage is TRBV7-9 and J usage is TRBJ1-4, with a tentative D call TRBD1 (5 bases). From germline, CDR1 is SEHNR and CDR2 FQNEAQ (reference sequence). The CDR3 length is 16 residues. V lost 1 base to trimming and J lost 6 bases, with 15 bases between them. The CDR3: CASSLGGGGVDEKLFF. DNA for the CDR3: TGTGCCAGCAGCTTAGGTGGGGGTGGAGTGGATGAAAAACTGTTTTTT.

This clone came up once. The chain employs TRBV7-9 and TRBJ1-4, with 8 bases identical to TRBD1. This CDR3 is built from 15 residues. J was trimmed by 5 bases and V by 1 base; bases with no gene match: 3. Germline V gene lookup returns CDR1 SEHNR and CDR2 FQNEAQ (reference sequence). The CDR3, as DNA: TGTGCCAGCAGCTTAGTGGGGGACAGGAATGAAAAACTGTTTTTT. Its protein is CASSLVGDRNEKLFF.

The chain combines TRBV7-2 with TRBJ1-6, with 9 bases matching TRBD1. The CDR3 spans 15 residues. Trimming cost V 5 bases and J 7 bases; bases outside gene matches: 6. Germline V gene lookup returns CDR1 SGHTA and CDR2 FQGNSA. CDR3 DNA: TGTGCCAGCAGCGCGACGGGGACAGGGAATTCACCCCTCCACTTT. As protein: CASSATGTGNSPLHF.